The 18 T cell receptor beta chains below come from one sample, sequenced in a study of T-cell reconstitution after alpha-beta-depleted transplantation in children. For TCRbeta, the library was prepared with unique molecular identifiers. TCRdb re-derived calls from the PCR reads in MiXCR, one entry per CDR3 protein. Found here are 900,000 or so distinct CDR3 sequences, roughly 16% of them singletons; the top ten hold around 4.5%. The specimen comprised PBMCs, mostly from graft donor cells, sampled 360 days after TCRalphabeta/CD19-depleted stem cell transplant. The receptors originated from a male patient younger than 18 who had a stem cell transplant for acute lymphoblastic leukemia, so the T cells may come from the graft donor.

CDR3 protein: CASSSREGNYGYTF. CDR3 DNA sequence: TGTGCCAGCAGCTCGCGGGAGGGGAACTATGGCTACACCTTC. The chain joins TRBV7-8 to TRBJ1-2; weak D call: TRBD1 (5 bases). There are 14 residues in the CDR3. With 4 bases removed from V and 2 bases from J, the gap between germline ends came to 11 bases. The germline V gene has CDR1 SGHVS and CDR2 FQNEAQ.

This clonotype was picked up many times. The gene calls are TRBV6-2 or TRBV6-3 and TRBJ2-4; D is uncertain. Trimming took 6 bases from V and 6 from J, leaving 15 bases between them. CDR1 and CDR2 (germline): MNHEY, SVGEGT. This CDR3 region has 14 residues. Here the CDR3 reads CASSLEGRGNIQYF. The CDR3, as DNA: TGTGCCAGCAGCCTAGAAGGTAGAGGAAACATTCAGTACTTC.

This chain connects TRBV5-1 to TRBJ2-1, with 8 bases aligning to TRBD2. The CDR3 is 14 amino acids. The ends lost 4 bases at V and 4 bases at J; junction bases unmatched: 4. CDR1 and CDR2 from the germline V gene are SGHRS and YFSETQ. The CDR3 reads CASSPGGVYNEQFF. The CDR3 region has the DNA TGCGCCAGCAGCCCGGGAGGGGTATACAATGAGCAGTTCTTC.

The gene calls are TRBV20-1 and TRBJ1-5; D is perhaps TRBD1 (6 bases). CDR1 DFQATT and CDR2 SNEGSKA come from the germline V gene (reference sequence). The CDR3 covers 15 residues. V lost 5 bases, J lost 0 bases, and 14 bases lay in between. Here the CDR3 reads CSARGQWYSNQPQHF. CDR3 nucleotides: TGCAGTGCTCGCGGACAGTGGTATAGCAATCAGCCCCAGCATTTT.

There are a few counts of this clonotype. This rearrangement joins TRBV12-3 or TRBV12-4 to TRBJ2-7, with D tentatively TRBD2 (5 bases). This CDR3 spans 13 amino acids. V shed 3 bases and J shed 1 base, with 7 bases lying between them. CDR3: CASSFGMSYEQYF. The CDR3 DNA follows: TGTGCCAGCAGTTTCGGGATGTCCTACGAGCAGTACTTC.

This clonotype was seen more than once but under ten times. The chain joins TRBV5-1 to TRBJ1-1, with TRBD1 as a possible D gene (5 bases). Germline CDR1 is SGHRS and CDR2 is YFSETQ. The CDR3 runs 15 residues. V gave up 1 base and J gave up 1 base, with 11 bases separating them. As DNA, the CDR3 is TGCGCCAGCAGCTTGCCAGGGCCTGGGAACACTGAAGCTTTCTTT. Translating it yields CASSLPGPGNTEAFF. Looking up the rest from reference TRBV5-1 and TRBJ1-1 gives the full variable domain: KAGVTQTPRYLIKTRGQQVTLSCSPISGHRSVSWYQQTPGQGLQFLFEYFSETQRNKGNFPGRFSGRQFSNSRSEMNVSTLELGDSALYLCASSLPGPGNTEAFFGQGTRLTVV.

The chain couples TRBV5-5 to TRBJ2-7, with 9 nucleotides matching TRBD2. Unmatched junction bases numbered 7, after V lost 6 bases and J lost 6 bases. This CDR3 has 13 amino acids. The germline CDR1 and CDR2 sequences are SGHKS and YYEKEE (reference sequence). This chain's CDR3 is CASTGAGGGEQYF. The CDR3 DNA sequence: TGTGCCAGCACCGGAGCGGGAGGAGGCGAGCAGTACTTC.

This chain uses TRBV12-3 or TRBV12-4 with TRBJ2-5; D is unresolved. The germline V and J ends were trimmed by 3 bases and 4 bases, with 6 bases remaining between them. The CDR3 totals 12 residues. Here the CDR3 DNA reads TGTGCCAGCAGTTTTACGGTAGAGACCCAGTACTTC. This sequence encodes CASSFTVETQYF.

The chain links TRBV11-2 to TRBJ2-3, with TRBD2 matching over 7 bases. J gave up 0 bases and V 1 base, and 7 bases lay outside the gene matches. The CDR3 loop spans 17 amino acids. Germline assignment: CDR1 SGHAT and CDR2 FQNNGV. CDR3 bases: TGTGCCAGCAGCTTAGGAAGGCGGGGGTTAAGCACAGATACGCAGTATTTT. This encodes CASSLGRRGLSTDTQYF.

This clonotype turned up a few times. The J gene is TRBJ2-4, the V gene TRBV20-1; TRBD2 aligns across 10 bases. The CDR3 has 15 amino acids. CDR1 DFQATT and CDR2 SNEGSKA come from the germline V gene (reference sequence). V trimming: 0 bases; J trimming: 2 bases; junction bases outside the gene matches: 1. This chain's CDR3 is CSARDSGGTKNIQYF. The CDR3 nucleotides read TGCAGTGCTAGAGATAGCGGGGGGACCAAAAACATTCAGTACTTC.

This clonotype has at least ten counts. V and J are TRBV4-2 and TRBJ2-3, with D maybe TRBD1 (6 bases). The CDR3 contains 16 residues. V gave up 1 base and J gave up 1 base, with 12 bases separating them. Looked up from germline, CDR1 is LGHNA and CDR2 is YNFKEQ. The CDR3 DNA sequence: TGTGCCAGCAGCCAAGCCAGGGGCAGCGGCACAGATACGCAGTATTTT. Its protein product is CASSQARGSGTDTQYF.

The chain uses TRBV5-1 and TRBJ2-1, with 9 nucleotides matching TRBD2. Germline CDR1 and CDR2: SGHRS and YFSETQ. This CDR3 has 15 amino acids. V trimming: 1 base; J trimming: 7 bases; junction bases outside the gene matches: 6. CDR3 in amino acids: CASSLTAGGENEQFF. DNA of the CDR3: TGCGCCAGCAGCTTGACAGCGGGAGGCGAGAATGAGCAGTTCTTC. The whole variable domain, filled in from reference TRBV5-1 and TRBJ2-1, reads KAGVTQTPRYLIKTRGQQVTLSCSPISGHRSVSWYQQTPGQGLQFLFEYFSETQRNKGNFPGRFSGRQFSNSRSEMNVSTLELGDSALYLCASSLTAGGENEQFFGPGTRLTVL.

This clonotype was seen many times. The gene calls are TRBV27 and TRBJ2-2; unclear D gene. Germline V gives CDR1 MNHEY, CDR2 SMNVEV (reference sequence). This CDR3 region has 13 residues. V was cut by 5 bases and J by 1 base, with 5 bases left in between. This chain's CDR3 is CASSDWNTGELFF. CDR3 DNA sequence: TGTGCCAGCAGTGACTGGAACACCGGGGAGCTGTTTTTT.

The chain couples TRBV28 to TRBJ1-2; D call uncertain. The CDR3 consists of 15 residues. Germline V lookup: CDR1 MDHEN, CDR2 SYDVKM. Deletions cut 2 bases from V and 4 bases from J, with 14 bases between. The chain's CDR3 is CASSLGPFTPYGYTF. The CDR3 DNA reads TGTGCCAGCAGTTTAGGACCCTTCACTCCCTATGGCTACACCTTC.

CDR3 sequence (DNA): TGTGCCAGCAGTTTGACCCGGGGGTACGAGACCCAGTACTTC. It specifies CASSLTRGYETQYF. The V gene is TRBV12-3 or TRBV12-4, the J gene TRBJ2-5, with D maybe TRBD2 (6 bases). Trimming removed 3 bases at V and 5 bases at J, with 13 bases between. The CDR3 totals 14 residues.

This clonotype was seen a few times. The chain has TRBV11-1 and TRBJ1-5; 7 nucleotides line up with TRBD1. Germline CDR1 SGHAT, CDR2 FQDESV (reference sequence). The V segment lost 4 bases and the J segment 0 bases; nucleotides outside the gene matches: 15. The CDR3 consists of 19 residues. The CDR3 is CASSSGIVTGTLSNQPQHF. The CDR3 nucleotides read TGTGCCAGCAGCTCCGGAATAGTGACAGGGACTCTTAGCAATCAGCCCCAGCATTTT.

In its sample, this clonotype was seen a few times. The chain carries TRBV9 and TRBJ2-5; 9 bases are a match to TRBD2. CDR3 length: 15 residues. V lost 0 bases, J lost 5 bases, and 5 bases stayed unmatched. Germline V gives CDR1 SGDLS, CDR2 YYNGEE. The CDR3 DNA sequence: TGTGCCAGCAGCGTAGCGGCTAGCGGGATGGAGACCCAGTACTTC. This sequence encodes CASSVAASGMETQYF.

The chain links TRBV5-1 to TRBJ2-7, with 15 bases that match TRBD2. The V gene end was trimmed by 4 bases and the J gene end by 0 bases; junction bases not matched to a gene: 8. CDR1 and CDR2 (germline): SGHRS, YFSETQ. The CDR3 runs to 18 residues. CDR3 amino acids: CASSGSGTSGRLSYEQYF. CDR3 nucleotide sequence: TGCGCCAGCAGCGGCTCGGGGACTAGCGGGAGGCTCTCCTACGAGCAGTACTTC.